The present TCR beta chain was sequenced within a study of vaccination and CD4 T cells after COVID-19. Study as a whole: Convalescent patients had positive nasal swab PCR results for SARS-CoV-2. Disease was mild in roughly nine and severe in one. Once diagnosed, patients had post-COVID samples drawn a median approximately 100 days later (range 35 to 161).

Time point meaning: late sampling 161 to 241 days after vaccination in a few convalescent patients. Treatment of the sample: approximately 11-day PBMC culture with coronavirus spike peptide pools or control peptides (ViraFEST assay). An Oncomine TCR Beta short-read assay was used to sequence the DNA from cultured CD4+ T cells. One entry per CDR3 protein results from TCRdb running MiXCR on the PCR reads. The table lists tens of thousands of distinct CDR3 sequences, roughly 33% of them singletons. Note on this clonotype: Its antigen is unidentified.

CDR1 and CDR2 (germline): MNHNS, SASEGT. V lost 6 bases and J lost 10, with 16 bases in between. The CDR3 contains 14 residues. The sequence came from a human donor who had recovered from COVID-19. This chain links TRBV6-1 with TRBJ1-6; D is undetermined. The material sequenced was CD4+ T cells from blood, cultured in vitro, taken about 7 months after SARS-CoV-2 vaccination. CDR3 in DNA: TGTGCCAGCAGACGGGCCCTCGGAGAATCACCCCTCCACTTT. It encodes CASRRALGESPLHF.